This T cell receptor (beta chain) is drawn from a study of blood T cells in healthy people across ages. Next came a second PCR, run for about 7 to 12 cycles, which used a sample-barcoded 5' primer along with a J-beta primer mix. Each TCR beta cDNA got a 12-nucleotide random molecular identifier. TCRdb itself ran the 5' RACE reads through MiXCR, one entry per CDR3 protein. The data show approximately 2,000,000 distinct CDR3 sequences, roughly two fifths seen once. Individuals who donated were healthy Caucasians from Russia aged about 6 to 95. The CDR3 is 13 residues long. Per the germline V gene, CDR1 is SQVTM and CDR2 is ANQGSEA.

This clonotype was obtained from a human donor in good health. The V call is TRBV29-1, the J call TRBJ2-3; 12 nucleotides align to TRBD2. Sequencing was carried out using blood. The CDR3 sequence is CASGRAFSDTQYF. The CDR3 DNA sequence: TGCGCTAGCGGGAGGGCGTTTTCAGATACGCAGTATTTT.